Described below is a single T cell receptor (beta chain) sequence and its context. This clone was counted ten times or more. Its antigen is not yet known. No base quality information exists; no much larger clone differs at one position. TCR CDR3 regions were amplified from genomic DNA by multiplex PCR using the deep immunoSEQ assay. Extracted genomic DNA from each cell subset was spread evenly across all wells of several immunoSEQ 96-well plates, with each plate serving as a replicate. Each replicate PCR for sorted subsets received 200 ng genomic DNA, equal to tens of thousands of T cell genomes. Purified libraries were measured with a Qubit 3.0 fluorometer, size-checked on a Bioanalyzer 2100, and measured again with the KAPA Library Quantification kit. Every immunoSEQ 96-well plate was sequenced on a separate single-read 150-cycle Illumina NextSeq 550 flow cell. Per the original workflow: The immunoSEQ output contained only junctional sequences without quality scores, so filtering could not match that applied to full-length reads. Sequences were annotated with PyIR, a Python wrapper for IgBLAST v1.9, using IMGT germline references to assign V/J genes and CDR3. Any read was removed if the V/J assignment was weak (E-value above 1e-6), the CDR3 was missing, or the read contained stop codons, out-of-frame junctions, or ambiguous translated residues. A V3J clonotype was defined by an identical inferred V gene, J gene, and CDR3 amino acid sequence. Percentage overlap between repertoires was calculated by dividing the number of shared unique clonotypes by the size of the smaller repertoire. RTK rarefaction, the Chao1 estimator, and Recon v2.1 estimates of unobserved clonotypes were used to assess repertoire richness. Generation probabilities were computed with OLGA for all TCRbeta clonotypes obtained by the gDNA method from a handful of donors. What TCRdb holds here is the immuneACCESS table cut down to in-frame rearrangements. Part of the clones is not present; checked against another copy, under half of the missing clones reflect an unresolved V gene, and the others are unexplained. V and J calls and clone size are those listed in that table; D and trimming were worked out from the DNA. Present in this sample are more than 550,000 clones, about two thirds of which were seen just once. The ten largest clones represent more than 1.5% of the sample.

The donors were healthy, HIV-negative adults who had no recently reported acute infections or vaccinations. All donors were Caucasian adults living in Nashville, Tennessee, USA. CD4+ T cells were enriched by magnetic negative selection, after which naive cells were positively selected on CD45RA and the negative fraction was taken as the memory subset. After blood collection by leukapheresis, PBMCs were isolated using Ficoll-Histopaque density gradient centrifugation and then cryopreserved in the vapor phase of liquid nitrogen. Purity and quantity of every magnetically sorted T cell population were checked by analytical flow cytometry. From each sorted fraction, genomic DNA was isolated and quantified by UV absorbance on a Nanodrop 2000c. The germline V gene yields MNHNS for CDR1 and SASEGT for CDR2. The junction carries 10 bases between V and J, which are trimmed by 0 bases and 1 base respectively. From its cysteine to its phenylalanine, the CDR3 spans 16 amino acids. Only CDR3 DNA is held: 48 bases, read in frame from base 1.

The entry originates in a study of shared clonotypes between healthy human individuals (dated by TCRdb to 2019 to 2021). Concerning the study at large: The cohort included a few men and a couple of women between 18 and 49 years of age. To increase sequencing depth and limit assay-specific biases, different laboratories used diverse techniques to prepare libraries and sequence TCR repertoires. To estimate repertoire size and how much clonotype sharing occurs between individuals, the study deeply sequenced the blood TCR repertoires of roughly 5 healthy adults. Leukapheresis yielded between about 0.85 and 9 billion PBMCs per donor. For each donor, three plates each were used for CD4 naive and CD4 memory, two plates were used for CD8 naive, and one plate was used for CD8 memory.

Points the paper makes about the study in general: Rarefaction of sorted-subset datasets indicated incomplete sequencing despite the large sequencing depth. Larger estimated clonotype richness was generally found for naive subsets than for memory subsets. Compared with non-shared clonotypes, clonotypes shared by all four sorted-subset donors had higher generation probabilities. The small number of donors limited the genetic and exposure-history diversity represented. Based on pairwise subsampling, the degree of clonotype sharing among donors was expected to be affected by sequencing depth. Approximately 4.8% of naive CD4, roughly 3.5% of naive CD8, around 2.3% of memory CD4, and roughly 0.4% of memory CD8 clonotypes were shared across a few donors. Only blood was sampled, and tissue TCR repertoires likely differ from those in blood.

The sequence was obtained from a woman in her 30s in good health. The sequenced sample was memory CD4+ T cells sorted from blood. In the paper's terms, the cell subset or site label means: CD45RA-negative fraction. This chain is built from TRBV6-1 and TRBJ1-5, with the D gene call left open. The CDR3 sequence is CASSEALGGSNQPQHF. Here is the DNA: TGTGCCAGCAGTGAAGCCCTAGGTGGGAGCAATCAGCCCCAGCATTTT.